This T cell receptor beta chain was retrieved from a study of blood T cells in healthy people across ages. Notes on the study in general: Percentage of naive T cells showed a strong correlation with TCR beta diversity. No conclusive comparison of naive versus antigen-experienced cells was possible with unsorted PBMCs.

Drawing of peripheral blood yielded about 10 milliliters from each donor. A sample-barcoded 5' primer and a J-beta primer mix were used in a second PCR of roughly 7 to 11 cycles. One entry per CDR3 protein, called by TCRdb with MiXCR from the 5' RACE reads. This table holds about 1,000,000 distinct CDR3 sequences, 45% found once. This clonotype turned up a few times. Its antigen remains unidentified. Germline CDR1 is LNHNV and CDR2 is YYDKDF (reference sequence). Losses at the gene ends were 4 bases for V and 3 bases for J; bases not matched to a gene: 9. The CDR3 is 15 residues long. The chain joins TRBV15 to TRBJ2-7; 7 bases agree with TRBD1. The sample comprised blood. The clonotype comes from a woman aged 55-70 years in good health. The DNA for the CDR3 is TGTGCCACCAGCACCCGACAGGGTGTGCGCTACGAGCAGTACTTC. Its translation: CATSTRQGVRYEQYF.